This T cell receptor beta chain is from a study of T cells in Graves' hyperthyroidism and ophthalmopathy. TCR beta CDR3 region amplification was performed from RNA transcripts. HTBI primers were used for first-round RT-PCR of the TCR CDR3. TCRdb itself ran the multiplex PCR reads through MiXCR, one entry per CDR3 protein. The sample includes fewer than 750,000 distinct CDR3 sequences, 35% to 55% seen only once; the top ten take roughly 7.7%. This clonotype showed up many times. Trimming cost V 4 bases and J 3 bases, with 18 bases left between them. The CDR3 loop spans 16 amino acids. CDR1 is SEHNR, CDR2 FQNEAQ, per germline (reference sequence).

This chain links TRBV7-9 with TRBJ2-5; perhaps D is TRBD1 or TRBD2 (5 bases each). The clonotype was recovered from a woman under 30 with Graves' hyperthyroidism. The specimen sequenced was peripheral blood or thyroid tissue (not recorded which). The CDR3 loop reads CASSSELRDGKETQYF. In nucleotides, the CDR3 is TGTGCCAGCAGCTCAGAACTTAGGGACGGGAAAGAGACCCAGTACTTC.